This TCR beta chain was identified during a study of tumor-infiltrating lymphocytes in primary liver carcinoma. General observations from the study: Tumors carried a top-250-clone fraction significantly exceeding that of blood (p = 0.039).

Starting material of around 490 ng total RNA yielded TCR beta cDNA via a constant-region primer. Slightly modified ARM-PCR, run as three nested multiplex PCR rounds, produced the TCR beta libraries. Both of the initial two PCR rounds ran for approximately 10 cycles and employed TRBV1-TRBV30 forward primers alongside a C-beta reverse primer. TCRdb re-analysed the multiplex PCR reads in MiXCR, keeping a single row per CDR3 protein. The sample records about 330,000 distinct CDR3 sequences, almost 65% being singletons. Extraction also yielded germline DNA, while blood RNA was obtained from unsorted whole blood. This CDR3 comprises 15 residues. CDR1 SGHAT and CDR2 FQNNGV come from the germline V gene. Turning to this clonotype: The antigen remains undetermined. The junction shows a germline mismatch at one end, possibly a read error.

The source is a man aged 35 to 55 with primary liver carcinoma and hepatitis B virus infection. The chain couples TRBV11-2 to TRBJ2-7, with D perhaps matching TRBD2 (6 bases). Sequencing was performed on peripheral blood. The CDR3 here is CDSNFMTDPDYEHYF. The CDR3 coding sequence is TGTGACAGCAACTTCATGACAGATCCGGACTACGAGCACTACTTC.